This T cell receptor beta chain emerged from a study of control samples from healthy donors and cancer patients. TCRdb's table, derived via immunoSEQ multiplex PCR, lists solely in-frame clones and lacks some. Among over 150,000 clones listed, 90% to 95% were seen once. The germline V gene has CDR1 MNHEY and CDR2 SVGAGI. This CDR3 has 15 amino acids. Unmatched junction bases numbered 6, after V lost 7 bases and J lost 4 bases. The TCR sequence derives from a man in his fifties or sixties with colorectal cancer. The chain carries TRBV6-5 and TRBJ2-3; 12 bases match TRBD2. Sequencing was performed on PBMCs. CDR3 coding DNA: TGTGCCAGCAAAACGACTAGCGGGGGTCCAGATACGCAGTATTTT. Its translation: CASKTTSGGPDTQYF.